One and the same sample provided the 6 T cell receptor beta chains below, sequenced in a study of identical twins. Using its own MiXCR run on the 5' RACE reads, TCRdb lists one record per CDR3 protein. The sample has roughly 200,000 distinct CDR3 sequences; about 16% are singletons. This same sample was also taken into another study, of T cells expressing NK-cell markers.

Sequencing was done on a sample of CD8+ T cells sorted from blood. The origin of the receptors is a young woman in good health.

This rearrangement joins TRBV20-1 to TRBJ2-1; TRBD2 aligns across 13 bases. Germline assignment: CDR1 DFQATT and CDR2 SNEGSKA (reference sequence). This CDR3 region has 16 residues. V lost 3 bases, J lost 1 base, and 3 bases stayed unmatched. The CDR3 region has the DNA TGCAGTGCTAGTGGACTAGCGGGAGTTTCCTACAATGAGCAGTTCTTC. As protein: CSASGLAGVSYNEQFF.

The chain has TRBV7-6 and TRBJ2-7; 8 bases fit TRBD2. CDR1 and CDR2 from the germline V gene are SGHVS and FNYEAQ. J was trimmed by 1 base and V by 3 bases; bases with no gene match: 8. This CDR3 is built from 16 residues. The DNA of the CDR3 is TGTGCCAGCAGCTTGTTAAGTAGCGGGACATCCTACGAGCAGTACTTC. It is translated as CASSLLSSGTSYEQYF.

The table lists this clonotype with a few counts. The chain carries TRBV12-3 or TRBV12-4 and TRBJ1-5; maybe TRBD1 (6 bases). The CDR3 consists of 17 residues. The ends were cut back, 1 base at V and 3 bases at J, with 16 bases in the middle. The CDR3 DNA reads as TGTGCCAGCAGTTTAGGATTATTGGGGGGCGACAATCAGCCCCAGCATTTT. It is translated as CASSLGLLGGDNQPQHF.

This clonotype has just a few counts. The chain has TRBV29-1 and TRBJ1-2; D may be TRBD1 (6 bases). The CDR3 sequence is 13 residues long. The germline gives CDR1 SQVTM, CDR2 ANQGSEA. Trimming took 6 bases from V and 5 from J, leaving 16 bases between them. CDR3 amino acids: CSVDTGQGYGYTF. In DNA form, the CDR3 reads TGCAGCGTGGATACCGGTCAGGGGTATGGCTACACCTTC.

This clonotype was seen more than once but under ten times. The V and J genes are TRBV19 and TRBJ2-1, with no clear D. Trimming took off 8 bases at V and 4 bases at J, with 18 bases between the two ends. The CDR3 is 15 residues long. CDR1 is LNHDA and CDR2 is SQIVND in the germline V gene (reference sequence). The CDR3 protein is CASALSGYLYNEQFF. CDR3 nucleotide sequence: TGTGCCAGTGCCCTATCTGGCTACCTGTACAATGAGCAGTTCTTC.

V gene TRBV29-1 combines with J gene TRBJ2-1; D unclear. The CDR3 is 11 residues long. V lost 7 bases, J lost 8 bases, and 12 bases lay in between. In germline, CDR1 is SQVTM, CDR2 ANQGSEA. The DNA of the CDR3 is TGCAGCGCCGCGTTGAGTGATGAGCAGTTCTTC. It translates to CSAALSDEQFF.